The sequence of this TCR beta chain was determined in a study of T-cell reconstitution after alpha-beta-depleted transplantation in children. The study, taken as a whole, reports: A year had passed since transplant, and T-cell counts and diversity by then came mostly from newly produced T cells. The origin of high day-60 TCRbeta diversity in some patients lay in surviving recipient T cells and thymic progenitors. Several hundred expanded graft clones reportedly were the source of alpha-beta T cells about two months after transplant.

The germline gives CDR1 MNHNS, CDR2 SASEGT. With V trimmed by 6 bases and J by 4 bases, 12 bases remained unmatched. The CDR3 spans 16 residues. About this clonotype itself: Its antigen is unidentified.

A library of TCRbeta sequences, prepared with unique molecular identifiers, was generated. MiXCR, run by TCRdb on the PCR reads, gives a single entry per CDR3 protein. Of over 200,000 distinct CDR3 sequences in the sample, about 15% were seen once. This chain links TRBV6-1 with TRBJ2-3, with 8 bases lining up with TRBD1. Sequencing used PBMCs, mostly from graft donor cells, obtained 360 days after TCRalphabeta/CD19-depleted stem cell transplant. The clonotype was recovered from a male patient aged 2 to 9 who had a stem cell transplant for acute lymphoblastic leukemia, so the T cells may come from the graft donor. The CDR3 DNA is TGTGCCAGCAGCACTACAACCGGACAGGGCCCAGATACGCAGTATTTT. This encodes CASSTTTGQGPDTQYF.